This T cell receptor beta chain was obtained from a study of T cells in localized non-small cell lung cancer. Here immunoSEQ multiplex PCR was the method, and the copy in TCRdb shows in-frame clones only, minus some. The sample holds tens of thousands of clones, around 90% seen once. V was clipped by 1 base and J by 5 bases, with 12 bases between them. Germline loops: CDR1 ENHRY, CDR2 SYGVKD. The CDR3 totals 15 residues. The sequence derives from a man between 40 and 75 years old with stage I squamous cell lung carcinoma. The chain has TRBV10-3 and TRBJ1-5, with D maybe TRBD1 (6 bases). Sequences were derived from peripheral blood, sampled before any cancer treatment. The CDR3 nucleotides are TGTGCCATCAGTGAGTGGGGGGGCGCCTATCAGCCCCAGCATTTT. The encoded protein is CAISEWGGAYQPQHF.